The entry below gives a single T cell receptor beta chain sequence along with its context. What it binds is not known. This specimen belongs to a study of OX40 agonist ivuxolimab in advanced cancers. Study information: People in dose escalation had one of these cancers: hepatocellular carcinoma, melanoma, renal cell or head and neck cancer.

Only in-frame clones appear in the TCRdb table, and some are missing; sequencing was by immunoSEQ multiplex PCR. The sample lists roughly 54,000 clones, roughly four fifths occurring once. Study-level points and caveats: Some of the lowest clonal expansion was seen in partial responders at 0.1-3.0 mg/kg.

Blood draws occurred at baseline, cycle 4 day 1, and cycle 7 day 1. Germline-derived CDR1 and CDR2 are LNHDA and SQIVND (reference sequence). CDR3 length: 14 amino acids. V lost 7 bases, J lost 1 base, and 10 bases lay in between. Sequences were derived from CD4+ or CD8+ T cells sorted from blood, sampled in a trial of the OX40 agonist ivuxolimab. The clonotype was recovered from an adult with an advanced solid tumor such as melanoma, head and neck, liver or kidney cancer. The chain carries TRBV19 and TRBJ1-4; D unresolved. This chain's CDR3 is CASTPYGTNEKLFF. CDR3 in DNA: TGTGCCAGTACCCCTTATGGAACTAATGAAAAACTGTTTTTT.